This T cell receptor (beta chain) was sequenced in a study of blood T cell repertoires in COVID-19. Study in general: The study drew acute and convalescent COVID-19 samples from the United States, Italy and Spain. Sources were T cells, B-cell-depleted T cells, or PBMCs; the material itself was cDNA or gDNA.

A remark on this clone: This sample includes further DNA sequences coding for the same CDR3.

Germline-derived CDR1 and CDR2 are DFQATT and SNEGSKA (reference sequence). The ends were cut back, 1 base at V and 7 bases at J, with 7 bases in the middle. This CDR3 region has 11 residues. Here immunoSEQ multiplex PCR was the method, and the copy in TCRdb shows in-frame clones only, minus some. The sample has approximately 270,000 clones, around 85% seen once. The sequence was obtained from a woman aged 25 to 45 who had recovered from COVID-19. The material sequenced was PBMCs or T cells enriched from blood (not recorded which). The chain has TRBV20-1 and TRBJ1-2; D is uncertain. This chain's CDR3 is CSARGPGGYTF. DNA of the CDR3: TGCAGTGCTAGAGGCCCGGGTGGCTACACCTTC.